This TCR beta chain was sequenced in a study of cytomegalovirus exposure and HLA in healthy donors. General study results and limits: The study carried out a later analysis of TCR beta sequences. It associated 15,000 to 20,000 of them with specific HLA alleles at a false discovery rate of 0.05. The CMV antigen specificity of a few CMV-associated chains was confirmed through in vitro analysis.

PCR was performed using 60 Vbeta and 13 Jbeta primers. Assay used: immunoSEQ multiplex PCR; TCRdb lists only in-frame clones, some missing. The sample totals 75,000 to 95,000 clones; its top ten clones hold approximately 1.5%. Samples came from healthy bone marrow donors. The CDR3 has 14 amino acids. The junction had 1 base not matched to a gene; V was cut back by 3 bases and J by 4 bases. Germline lookup yields CDR1 SGHNT and CDR2 YYREEE (reference sequence). Turning to this clone: Its antigen is as yet unknown.

This clonotype was obtained from a woman aged 55 to 70 in good health and CMV-seronegative. Sequencing was carried out using PBMCs. The chain couples TRBV5-4 to TRBJ2-3; 11 bases line up with TRBD1. CDR3: CASSWTGGPDTQYF. DNA for the CDR3: TGTGCCAGCAGCTGGACAGGGGGCCCAGATACGCAGTATTTT.